This T cell receptor (beta chain) comes out of a study of blood T cells in healthy people across ages. With a J-beta primer mix and a sample-barcoded 5' primer, a second PCR ran about 7 to 12 cycles. Individual samples furnished no less than 2.5 million CDR3-containing paired-end reads apiece. TCRdb reprocessed the 5' RACE reads via MiXCR and lists one record per CDR3 protein. The table lists about 1.4 million distinct CDR3 sequences, around 59% of them singletons, with more than 6% in the top ten. The germline gives CDR1 DFQATT, CDR2 SNEGSKA (reference sequence). V was cut by 2 bases and J by 5 bases, with 9 bases left in between. The CDR3 consists of 12 residues. Study conclusions and caveats: Diversity estimates from one million T cells were considered underestimates. Any conclusive comparison of naive versus antigen-experienced cells was prevented by using unsorted PBMCs. A roughly linear age-dependent decrease characterized TCR beta diversity per million T cells.

This clonotype was detected once. Its antigen is currently unknown. The chain links TRBV20-1 to TRBJ1-2; a possible D gene is TRBD1 (5 bases). Material: blood. The TCR originated in a man in his late teens or twenties in good health. Here the CDR3 reads CSARQGEYGYTF. CDR3 nucleotides: TGCAGTGCTAGACAGGGAGAGTATGGCTACACCTTC.